A single TCR beta chain is shown here with its context. The data belong to a study of T-cell reconstitution after alpha-beta-depleted transplantation in children. Molecular barcoding with unique molecular identifiers was used for the TCRbeta library. MiXCR, run by TCRdb on the PCR reads, gives a single entry per CDR3 protein. The data show 100,000 to 150,000 distinct CDR3 sequences, around 23% seen once. Germline V gives CDR1 SQVTM, CDR2 ANQGSEA. This CDR3 spans 17 amino acids. J lost 2 bases, V lost 5 bases, and 14 bases had no gene match. This receptor was identified in a male patient aged 2-10 years who had a stem cell transplant for chronic granulomatous disease, so the T cells may come from the graft donor. The rearrangement links TRBV29-1 to TRBJ2-3; TRBD2 matches at 9 bases. The input for sequencing was PBMCs, mostly from graft donor cells, taken 180 days after TCRalphabeta/CD19-depleted stem cell transplant. For the CDR3, the DNA is TGCAGCGTTCTCCCCGGGACTAGCCGGGTGTCCACAGATACGCAGTATTTT. Translation: CSVLPGTSRVSTDTQYF.